The 26 T cell receptor beta chains below were found in one sample sequenced in a study of beta chain features in type 1 diabetes. Study-wide findings and caveats: There was a moderate but significant shortening of TCRB CDR3s in all four CD4+ subsets of Type 1 diabetes patients.

Sequenced material consisted of expressed TCRB transcripts (all of the isolated RNA was reverse transcribed). Assay used: immunoSEQ multiplex PCR; TCRdb lists only in-frame clones, some missing. This table holds approximately 140,000 clones, approximately 9% found once. These receptors' targets are unknown. Sequences were obtained from central memory CD4+ T cells from blood. The receptor source for this set is a man aged 30-40 years with type 1 diabetes.

This chain's CDR3 is CASRPGLAPNTQYF. Here the CDR3 DNA reads TGTGCCAGCAGGCCGGGACTAGCACCGAATACGCAGTATTTT. The rearrangement links TRBV28 to TRBJ2-3, with 9 positions matching TRBD2. The germline V gene has CDR1 MDHEN and CDR2 SYDVKM. The V gene end was trimmed by 6 bases and the J gene end by 7 bases; junction bases not matched to a gene: 8. The CDR3 is made up of 14 amino acids.

A word on this clone: The junction shows a germline mismatch at one end, possibly a read error. The chain employs TRBV2 and TRBJ2-7; TRBD1 matches at 9 bases. The CDR3 extends over 12 amino acids. Germline CDR1 is SNHLY and CDR2 is FYNNEI. In nucleotides, the CDR3 is TGTGCCAGCAGTCCGACAGGGGGGGGGTTCGTCTTC. Translated: CASSPTGGGFVF.

Only a few counts were recorded for this clone. The V and J genes are TRBV28 and TRBJ2-7; possibly TRBD1 for D (5 bases). Per the germline V gene, CDR1 is MDHEN and CDR2 is SYDVKM. The CDR3 is made up of 12 amino acids. Between the trimmed V and J ends, which lost 3 bases and 3 bases, there was a span of 6 bases. CDR3 protein: CASSLTDYEQYF. CDR3 in DNA: TGTGCCAGCAGTTTGACAGACTACGAGCAGTACTTC.

This clone occurred a few times. The V and J genes are TRBV4-2 and TRBJ1-4, with 10 nucleotides matching TRBD1. The CDR3 totals 15 residues. Germline CDR1 LGHNA, CDR2 YNFKEQ. J was trimmed by 5 bases and V by 4 bases; bases with no gene match: 4. CDR3 coding DNA: TGTGCCAGCAGCCCGTGGGACAGGGGAAATGAAAAACTGTTTTTT. This codes for CASSPWDRGNEKLFF.

This clone was picked up a small number of times. The genes are TRBV9 and TRBJ1-1; 8 nucleotides line up with TRBD1. Germline-derived CDR1 and CDR2 are SGDLS and YYNGEE. The CDR3 spans 17 residues. Losses at the gene ends were 0 bases for V and 10 bases for J; bases not matched to a gene: 17. CDR3 loop: CASSVGGQGSISEIAFF. The CDR3 DNA reads TGTGCCAGCAGCGTAGGAGGACAGGGATCGATTTCTGAAATAGCTTTCTTT.

The genes are TRBV2 and TRBJ1-1; D gene unclear. V lost 5 bases and J lost 3, with 4 bases in between. The V gene's germline CDR1 is SNHLY and CDR2 FYNNEI. The CDR3 is 11 residues long. The CDR3 region has the DNA TGTGCCAGCAGTCCGTACACTGAAGCTTTCTTT. Protein: CASSPYTEAFF.

The gene calls are TRBV5-1 and TRBJ2-3; D is possibly TRBD1 (6 bases). Germline V gene lookup returns CDR1 SGHRS and CDR2 YFSETQ. The CDR3 runs to 15 residues. Trimming cost V 4 bases and J 11 bases, with 23 bases left between them. In DNA, the CDR3 is TGCGCCAGCAGCCCCGACAGGCCCGCCGGGACGAAGCAGTATTTT. The encoded protein is CASSPDRPAGTKQYF.

This clone was found a few times. The V call is TRBV2, the J call TRBJ2-5, with 10 bases that match TRBD1. The last part of the DNA fits TRBJ2-7 better; the J call may be wrong. This CDR3 has 13 amino acids. CDR1 and CDR2 (germline): SNHLY, FYNNEI. The CDR3 nucleotides are TGTGCCAGCAAGGGGACAGGGGTGGGCGAGCAGTACTTC. It encodes CASKGTGVGEQYF.

This clone was seen a few times. The rearrangement joins TRBV19 to TRBJ2-7; perhaps TRBD1 as D (6 bases). Trimming cost V 4 bases and J 0 bases, with 13 bases left between them. The CDR3 loop spans 15 amino acids. The germline CDR1 and CDR2 sequences are LNHDA and SQIVND (reference sequence). The CDR3 region is CASSRSGEPSYEQYF. CDR3 sequence (DNA): TGTGCCAGTAGTAGATCAGGGGAACCCTCCTACGAGCAGTACTTC.

This rearrangement joins TRBV2 to TRBJ2-3; D might be TRBD1 (6 bases). In germline, CDR1 is SNHLY, CDR2 FYNNEI. Trimming shortened V by 7 bases and J by 4 bases, and 12 bases separated the two germline ends. The CDR3 covers 13 residues. CDR3 in DNA: TGTGCCAGCAACGGAGACAGGCCAGATACGCAGTATTTT. Protein: CASNGDRPDTQYF.

In this sample, this clone turned up a few times. V is TRBV2 and J is TRBJ1-2, with D maybe TRBD1 (6 bases). This CDR3 spans 12 amino acids. V shed 6 bases and J shed 7 bases, with 12 bases lying between them. Germline values: CDR1 SNHLY, CDR2 FYNNEI. DNA of the CDR3: TGTGCCAGCAGCCTGGACAGTTTTGGCTACACCTTC. Its protein product is CASSLDSFGYTF.

This sequence joins TRBV9 and TRBJ2-6, with a tentative D call TRBD2 (5 bases). In germline, CDR1 is SGDLS, CDR2 YYNGEE. This CDR3 contains 16 residues. The ends were cut back, 0 bases at V and 4 bases at J, with 11 bases in the middle. CDR3 amino acids: CASSVEAAAGANVLTF. The CDR3, as DNA: TGTGCCAGCAGCGTAGAAGCGGCGGCGGGGGCCAACGTCCTGACTTTC.

This clone was detected many times. This chain connects TRBV2 to TRBJ1-2; possibly TRBD1 for D (5 bases). The V gene lost 6 bases and the J gene lost 7 bases, with 12 bases spanning the gap. The CDR3 has 12 residues. From germline, CDR1 is SNHLY and CDR2 FYNNEI. The CDR3 loop is CASREQGRGYTF. The CDR3 DNA reads TGTGCCAGCAGGGAGCAGGGTCGTGGCTACACCTTC. Combining the CDR3 with reference TRBV2 and TRBJ1-2 gives the whole variable domain EPEVTQTPSHQVTQMGQEVILRCVPISNHLYFYWYRQILGQKVEFLVSFYNNEISEKSEIFDDQFSVERPDGSNFTLKIRSTKLEDSAMYFCASREQGRGYTFGSGTRLTVV.

This clone was seen more than once but under ten times. CDR3 coding DNA: TGTGCCAGCGCATACGGGGAGCAGTACTTC. Residues: CASAYGEQYF. V gene TRBV2 combines with J gene TRBJ2-7; D unresolved. CDR1 is SNHLY and CDR2 is FYNNEI in the germline V gene. CDR3 size: 10 residues. V dropped 8 bases and J dropped 7 bases, with 9 bases sitting between them. Variable domain in full (rest from reference TRBV2 and TRBJ2-7): EPEVTQTPSHQVTQMGQEVILRCVPISNHLYFYWYRQILGQKVEFLVSFYNNEISEKSEIFDDQFSVERPDGSNFTLKIRSTKLEDSAMYFCASAYGEQYFGPGTRLTVT.

This chain connects TRBV4-1 to TRBJ1-2; D ambiguous. V was clipped by 1 base and J by 3 bases, with 15 bases between them. This CDR3 region has 16 residues. In germline, CDR1 is MGHRA, CDR2 YSYEKL. The CDR3 spells CASSQARPGYDYGYTF. The CDR3 DNA follows: TGCGCCAGCAGCCAAGCCCGACCCGGGTATGACTATGGCTACACCTTC.

The chain recombines TRBV7-9 with TRBJ2-5, with TRBD2 matching 13 bases. The V segment lost 5 bases and the J segment 5 bases; nucleotides outside the gene matches: 8. Germline loops: CDR1 SEHNR, CDR2 FQNEAQ (reference sequence). This CDR3 region has 16 residues. For the CDR3, the DNA is TGTGCCAGCAGCGGACTGGGACTAGCGGGGCGGGAGACCCAGTACTTC. It yields the protein CASSGLGLAGRETQYF.

In this sample, this clone turned up many times. The V and J genes are TRBV5-6 and TRBJ1-1; 8 bases are shared with TRBD1. This CDR3 is 16 amino acids long. The junction had 9 bases not matched to a gene; V was cut back by 4 bases and J by 1 base. The germline gives CDR1 SGHDT, CDR2 YYEEEE. The CDR3 loop is CASSVLVGQGNTEAFF. The CDR3 DNA sequence: TGTGCCAGCAGCGTATTGGTAGGACAGGGGAACACTGAAGCTTTCTTT.

A few counts support this clone. The chain has TRBV2 and TRBJ2-1; 8 bases agree with TRBD1. The J segment lost 8 bases and the V segment lost 6 bases, leaving 6 bases of the junction unmatched. Germline V CDR1 and CDR2: SNHLY, FYNNEI. This CDR3 comprises 13 residues. The CDR3 nucleotides read TGTGCCAGCAGGACAGGGGTCAGCGATGAGCAGTTCTTC. Translating gives CASRTGVSDEQFF.

This clone was found many times. Other DNA sequences in the sample encode the same CDR3. The J gene is TRBJ1-1, the V gene TRBV6-5, with 9 bases identical to TRBD1. The CDR3 loop spans 15 amino acids. Germline V gives CDR1 MNHEY, CDR2 SVGAGI. The V and J ends lost 0 bases and 3 bases, in that order; junction bases with no gene match: 2. CDR3 amino acids: CASSYSRTGDTEAFF. In DNA form, the CDR3 reads TGTGCCAGCAGTTACTCGAGGACAGGGGACACTGAAGCTTTCTTT.

The V and J genes are TRBV5-5 and TRBJ2-3; TRBD1 aligns across 8 bases. The germline V gene encodes CDR1 SGHKS and CDR2 YYEKEE (reference sequence). Trimming took 3 bases from V and 7 from J; bases not matched to a gene: 4. The CDR3 totals 13 residues. CDR3: CASSWNRGYTQYF. CDR3 DNA: TGTGCCAGCAGCTGGAACAGGGGGTATACGCAGTATTTT.

A few counts support this clone. The V call is TRBV5-4, the J call TRBJ2-3; TRBD2 agrees at 9 bases. This CDR3 comprises 17 residues. Looked up from germline, CDR1 is SGHNT and CDR2 is YYREEE (reference sequence). The J segment lost 8 bases and the V segment lost 7 bases, leaving 20 bases of the junction unmatched. CDR3 nucleotides: TGTGCCAGCTCTCTATCGAGGGGCGGGGGGGCATCCAGTACGCAGTATTTT. Translating gives CASSLSRGGGASSTQYF.

This clone was seen more than once but under ten times. The rearrangement joins TRBV7-2 to TRBJ1-5, with D perhaps matching TRBD1 (5 bases). This CDR3 region has 17 residues. The germline V gene encodes CDR1 SGHTA and CDR2 FQGNSA. Trimming cost V 5 bases and J 0 bases, with 17 bases left between them. The CDR3 DNA sequence: TGTGCCAGCAGCCCCAACATGGCAGGGAATAGCAATCAGCCCCAGCATTTT. Its translation: CASSPNMAGNSNQPQHF.

The sample holds a few counts of this clone. V usage is TRBV23-1 and J usage is TRBJ2-7, with a weak D call TRBD2 (6 bases). TRBV23-1 is assigned to the ORF class and has an uncertain function. The CDR3 sequence is 13 residues long. V was cut by 11 bases and J by 7 bases, with 21 bases left in between. The CDR3 is CASRGGSAREQYF. The DNA for the CDR3 is TGCGCCTCCCGGGGAGGTAGCGCGAGGGAGCAGTACTTC.

This clone was recorded a few times. The rearrangement links TRBV27 to TRBJ2-7, with 8 bases lining up with TRBD1. V shed 2 bases and J 7 bases; nucleotides not matched to a gene: 7. The CDR3 runs 14 residues. Germline V lookup: CDR1 MNHEY, CDR2 SMNVEV (reference sequence). CDR3 DNA sequence: TGTGCCAGCAGTTTAACCAGGGGGCTGGGGGAGCAGTACTTC. Its protein is CASSLTRGLGEQYF.

The rearrangement uses TRBV7-3 and TRBJ2-5; TRBD2 agrees at 7 bases. With 5 bases clipped from V and 4 bases from J, the junction kept 7 bases outside the gene matches. Germline V gives CDR1 SGHTA, CDR2 FQGTGA. This CDR3 contains 14 residues. The CDR3 DNA follows: TGTGCCAGCAGCCCCCAAGCGGGAACAGAGACCCAGTACTTC. It translates to CASSPQAGTETQYF. The full variable domain, with the rest looked up from reference TRBV7-3 and TRBJ2-5, is GAGVSQTPSNKVTEKGKYVELRCDPISGHTALYWYRQSLGQGPEFLIYFQGTGAADDSGLPNDRFFAVRPEGSVSTLKIQRTERGDSAVYLCASSPQAGTETQYFGPGTRLLVL.

The gene calls are TRBV18 and TRBJ1-2; 9 bases are shared with TRBD1. Germline assignment: CDR1 KGHSH and CDR2 LQKENI. The CDR3 is 14 residues long. V was pared by 0 bases and J by 8 bases, with 4 bases of the junction left unmatched. This chain's CDR3 is CASSPPGQGEGYTF. CDR3 coding DNA: TGTGCCAGCTCACCACCGGGACAGGGTGAGGGCTACACCTTC.